This T cell receptor beta chain was found in a study of vaccination effects on CD4 cells after COVID-19 (dated by TCRdb to between 2022 and 2023). In terms of the full investigation: To identify antigen-specific CD4+ T cell clonotypes by their expansion, the ViraFEST assay first stimulated PBMC with viral peptide pools and then applied TCR sequencing. Across the study, the median time from the second dose to post-vaccine sampling was 72 days (range 14 to 241). In the study, cultures from other donors were sequenced using the Oncomine TCR Beta short-read assay on an Illumina iSeq 100. After vaccination, three convalescent patients were sampled both early (day +14) and late (day +241, +227, +161 respectively). SARS-CoV-2 spike-specific CD4+ TCR repertoires were compared before and after mRNA vaccination in COVID-19 convalescent patients and in infection-naive vaccine recipients. The full study included 10 to 11 COVID-19 convalescent patients and several SARS-CoV-2-naive healthy vaccine recipients. Approximately 2.1 million PBMC per well were cultured in IMDM with 5% human AB serum, 8.5 to 10 IU/ml IL-2 and gentamicin, plus 10 ug/ml peptides. Findings and caveats that apply to the study as a whole: In convalescent patients, the post-vaccine spike-reactive repertoire consisted mainly of new vaccine-induced clones, largely distinct from infection-induced clones. At late post-vaccination timepoints, both infection-induced and vaccine-induced clones showed marked clonal contraction, consistent with waning T cell responses. Only a small number of convalescent patients were included, and no early post-infection timepoints were available, which limited the study.

The germline V and J ends show losses of 5 bases and 5 bases respectively, and no gene match explains 3 bases of the junction. The CDR3 has 15 amino acids, counting the end cysteine and phenylalanine. Only the CDR3 DNA stays, 45 bases, in frame from base 1. The germline V gene supplies CDR1 SGHTA and CDR2 FQGNSA. After 10 days of culture, CD4+ T cells were isolated with the EasySep CD4+ T cell isolation kit. Convalescent patients had PCR-confirmed SARS-CoV-2 infection between March and December 2020, before Alpha, Beta and Delta variants emerged in the United States. Participants received two doses of either the BNT162b2 or the mRNA-1273 mRNA SARS-CoV-2 vaccine. On days 3 and 7, half of the culture medium was replaced with fresh IL-2-containing medium. Unless noted otherwise, every peptide stimulation condition was cultured in triplicate wells. PBMC were separated from whole blood using Ficoll-Paque Plus gradient centrifugation and were then either cryopreserved at -140C or used fresh. Genomic DNA was extracted from cultured CD4+ T cells with the QIAamp micro DNA kit.

Worth noting for this clone: The antigen it recognizes is unknown. No clone much larger than this one lies a single base away; base qualities are absent.

Library preparation used the immunoSEQ multiplex PCR assay. DNA from the cultured, isolated CD4+ T cells was subjected to TCR beta CDR3 sequencing. In the original analysis: Non-productive TCR sequences were discarded, and reads were trimmed to the CDR3 region, with only CDR3s of 7 or more amino acids retained. Antigen-specific clonotypes were identified using the MANAFEST web app by comparison of expansion in peptide wells against reference cultures. Positive clones required FDR<0.05 expansion versus reference and all other wells, odds ratio above 5, and frequency above 0.1% in two replicate wells. Clonotypes significantly expanded in SARS-CoV-2 spike wells and in at least one common cold coronavirus spike condition were defined as cross-reactive. Levenshtein distance calculated with the stringdist R package was used to assess CDR3 similarity, and unrooted trees were constructed with ape in R 3.6.1. TCRdb obtained this table from immuneACCESS and retained in-frame rearrangements with V and J assigned. These tables miss some clones; where compared with another copy, unresolved V genes account for less than half of the shortfall, and the remainder is unexplained. Clone size and the V and J calls come from that table; the DNA yielded D and trimming. This sample is represented by nearly 35,000 clones; roughly 80% of them were singletons. In total, the top ten clones hold approximately 6.3% of the sample.

This material consisted of CD4+ T cells from PBMCs cultured without peptide, taken after COVID-19 vaccination. The sequence joins TRBV7-2 to TRBJ2-1, and TRBD2 aligns with 13 junction nucleotides. This sequence originates from a human donor who had a prior SARS-CoV-2 infection. The CDR3 amino acid sequence is: CASSLGLAGNNEQFF. The DNA sequence follows: TGTGCCAGCAGCCTGGGACTAGCGGGGAACAATGAGCAGTTCTTC.